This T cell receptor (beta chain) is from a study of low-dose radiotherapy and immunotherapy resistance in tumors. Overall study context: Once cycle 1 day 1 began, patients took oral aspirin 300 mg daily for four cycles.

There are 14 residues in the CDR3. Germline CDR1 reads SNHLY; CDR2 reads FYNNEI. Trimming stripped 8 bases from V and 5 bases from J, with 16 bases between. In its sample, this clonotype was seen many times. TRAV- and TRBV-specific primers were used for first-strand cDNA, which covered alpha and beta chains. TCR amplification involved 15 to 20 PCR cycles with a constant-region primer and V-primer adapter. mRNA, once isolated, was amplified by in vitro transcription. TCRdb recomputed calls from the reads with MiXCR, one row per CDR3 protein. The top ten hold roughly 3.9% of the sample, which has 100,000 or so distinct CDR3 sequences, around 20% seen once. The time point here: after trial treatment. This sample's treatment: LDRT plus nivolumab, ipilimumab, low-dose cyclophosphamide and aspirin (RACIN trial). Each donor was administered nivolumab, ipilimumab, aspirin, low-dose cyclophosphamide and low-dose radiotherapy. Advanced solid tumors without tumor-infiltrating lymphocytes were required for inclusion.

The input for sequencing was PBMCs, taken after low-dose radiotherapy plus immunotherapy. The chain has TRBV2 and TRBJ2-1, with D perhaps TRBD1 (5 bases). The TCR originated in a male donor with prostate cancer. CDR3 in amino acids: CASGDTTDDNEQFF. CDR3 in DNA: TGTGCCAGCGGGGATACGACAGACGACAATGAGCAGTTCTTC.